This paragraph reports one T cell receptor beta chain. This specimen belongs to a study of T cell changes during pregnancy in multiple sclerosis. The data were produced by immunoSEQ multiplex PCR, yet TCRdb's version contains in-frame clones alone and is incomplete. The repertoire has just under 85,000 clones, roughly 90% of them found once; the top ten carry under 3%. Sequences were derived from peripheral blood, sampled in the first trimester of pregnancy. The source of this sequence is a female donor with multiple sclerosis, enrolled in a pregnancy study.

The CDR3, as DNA: TGTGCCAGCAGCCTCCCTAGCGGGGCGTCGAACACCGGGGAGCTGTTTTTT. Translation gives CASSLPSGASNTGELFF. The chain is built from TRBV4-2 and TRBJ2-2; TRBD2 matches at 9 bases. V lost 4 bases to trimming and J lost 0 bases; unmatched junction nucleotides: 6. This CDR3 spans 17 amino acids. In germline, CDR1 is LGHNA, CDR2 YNFKEQ.